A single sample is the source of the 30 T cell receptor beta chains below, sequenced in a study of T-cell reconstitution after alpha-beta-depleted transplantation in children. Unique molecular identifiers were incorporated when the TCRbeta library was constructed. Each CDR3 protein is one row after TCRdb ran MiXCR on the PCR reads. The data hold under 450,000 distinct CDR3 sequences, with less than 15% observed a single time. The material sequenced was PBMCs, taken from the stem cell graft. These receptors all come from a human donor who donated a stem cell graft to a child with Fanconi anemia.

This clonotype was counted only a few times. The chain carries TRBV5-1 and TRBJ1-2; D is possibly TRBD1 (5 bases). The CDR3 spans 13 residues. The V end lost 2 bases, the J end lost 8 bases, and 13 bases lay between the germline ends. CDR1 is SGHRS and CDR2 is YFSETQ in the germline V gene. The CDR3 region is CASSFLDTQGYTF. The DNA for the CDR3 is TGCGCCAGCAGCTTCTTGGACACGCAAGGCTACACCTTC.

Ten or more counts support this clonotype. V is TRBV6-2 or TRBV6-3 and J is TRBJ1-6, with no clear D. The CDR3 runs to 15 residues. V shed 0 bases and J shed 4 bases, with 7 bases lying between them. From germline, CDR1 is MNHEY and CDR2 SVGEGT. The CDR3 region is CASSYSTIYNSPLHF. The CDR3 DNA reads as TGTGCCAGCAGTTACTCGACGATTTATAATTCACCCCTCCACTTT.

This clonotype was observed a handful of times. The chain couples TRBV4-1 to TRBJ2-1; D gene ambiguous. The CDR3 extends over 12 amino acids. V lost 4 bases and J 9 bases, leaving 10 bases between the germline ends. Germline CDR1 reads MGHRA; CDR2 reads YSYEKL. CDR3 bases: TGCGCCAGCAGCCCGGATTTCGCTGAGCAGTTCTTC. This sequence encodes CASSPDFAEQFF.

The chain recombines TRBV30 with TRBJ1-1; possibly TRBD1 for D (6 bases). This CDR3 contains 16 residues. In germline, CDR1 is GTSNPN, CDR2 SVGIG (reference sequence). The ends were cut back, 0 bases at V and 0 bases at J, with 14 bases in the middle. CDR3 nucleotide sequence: TGTGCCTGGAGTGTACGGGCAGGGGTCTTGAACACTGAAGCTTTCTTT. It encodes CAWSVRAGVLNTEAFF.

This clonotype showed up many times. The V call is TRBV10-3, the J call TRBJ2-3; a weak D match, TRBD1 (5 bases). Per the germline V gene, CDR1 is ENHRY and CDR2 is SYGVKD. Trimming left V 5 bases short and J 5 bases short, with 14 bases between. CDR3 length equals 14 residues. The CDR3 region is CAISNPGFKDTQYF. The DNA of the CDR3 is TGTGCCATCAGTAATCCAGGGTTTAAAGATACGCAGTATTTT.

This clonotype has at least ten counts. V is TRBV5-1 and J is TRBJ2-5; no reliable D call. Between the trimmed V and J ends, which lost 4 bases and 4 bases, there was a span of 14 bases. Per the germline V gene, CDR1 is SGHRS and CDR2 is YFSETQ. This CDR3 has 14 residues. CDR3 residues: CASSPNEILETQYF. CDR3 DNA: TGCGCCAGCAGCCCCAATGAGATCTTAGAGACCCAGTACTTC.

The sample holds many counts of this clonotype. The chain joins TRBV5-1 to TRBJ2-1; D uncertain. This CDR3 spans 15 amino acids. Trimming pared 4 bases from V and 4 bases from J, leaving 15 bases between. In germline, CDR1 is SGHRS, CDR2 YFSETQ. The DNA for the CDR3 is TGCGCCAGCAGCAGGCAGTGGAGTTCTTACAATGAGCAGTTCTTC. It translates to CASSRQWSSYNEQFF.

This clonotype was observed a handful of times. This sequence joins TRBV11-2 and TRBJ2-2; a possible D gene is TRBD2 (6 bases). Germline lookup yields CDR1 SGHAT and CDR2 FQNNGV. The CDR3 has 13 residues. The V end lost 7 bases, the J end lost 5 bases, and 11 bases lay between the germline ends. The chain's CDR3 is CASMEGLTGELFF. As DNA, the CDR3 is TGTGCCAGCATGGAGGGGTTGACCGGGGAGCTGTTTTTT. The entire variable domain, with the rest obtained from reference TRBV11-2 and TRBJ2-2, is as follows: EAGVAQSPRYKIIEKRQSVAFWCNPISGHATLYWYQQILGQGPKLLIQFQNNGVVDDSQLPKDRFSAERLKGVDSTLKIQPAKLEDSAVYLCASMEGLTGELFFGEGSRLTVL.

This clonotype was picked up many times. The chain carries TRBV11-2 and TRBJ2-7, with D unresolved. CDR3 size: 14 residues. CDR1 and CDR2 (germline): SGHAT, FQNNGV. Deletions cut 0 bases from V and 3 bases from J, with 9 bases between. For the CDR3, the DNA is TGTGCCAGCAGCTTAGACATCCAGAACTACGAGCAGTACGTC. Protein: CASSLDIQNYEQYV.

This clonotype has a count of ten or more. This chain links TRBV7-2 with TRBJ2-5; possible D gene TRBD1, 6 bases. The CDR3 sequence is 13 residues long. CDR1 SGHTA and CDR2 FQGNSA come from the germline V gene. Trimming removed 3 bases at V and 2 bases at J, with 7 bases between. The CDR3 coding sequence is TGTGCCAGCAGCTTCCAGGGGCAAGAGACCCAGTACTTC. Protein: CASSFQGQETQYF.

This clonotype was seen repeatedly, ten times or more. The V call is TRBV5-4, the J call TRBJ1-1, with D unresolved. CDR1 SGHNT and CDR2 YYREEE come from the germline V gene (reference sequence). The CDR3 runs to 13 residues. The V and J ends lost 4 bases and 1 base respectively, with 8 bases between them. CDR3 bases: TGTGCCAGCAGCGCCACACCGAACACTGAAGCTTTCTTT. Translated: CASSATPNTEAFF. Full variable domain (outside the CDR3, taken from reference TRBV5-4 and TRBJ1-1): ETGVTQSPTHLIKTRGQQVTLRCSSQSGHNTVSWYQQALGQGPQFIFQYYREEENGRGNFPPRFSGLQFPNYSSELNVNALELDDSALYLCASSATPNTEAFFGQGTRLTVV.

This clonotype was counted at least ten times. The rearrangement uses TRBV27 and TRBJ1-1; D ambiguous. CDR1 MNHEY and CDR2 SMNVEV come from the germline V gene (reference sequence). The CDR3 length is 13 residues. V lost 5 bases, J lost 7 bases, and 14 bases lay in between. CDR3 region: CASSISRVDEAFF. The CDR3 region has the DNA TGTGCCAGCAGTATCTCTCGTGTGGATGAAGCTTTCTTT.

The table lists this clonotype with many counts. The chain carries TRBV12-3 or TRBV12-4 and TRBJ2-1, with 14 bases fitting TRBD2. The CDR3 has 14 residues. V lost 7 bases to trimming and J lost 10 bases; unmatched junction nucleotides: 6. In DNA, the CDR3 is TGTGCCAGCACCAAGACTAGCGGGGGGGCCGAGCAGTTCTTC. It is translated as CASTKTSGGAEQFF.

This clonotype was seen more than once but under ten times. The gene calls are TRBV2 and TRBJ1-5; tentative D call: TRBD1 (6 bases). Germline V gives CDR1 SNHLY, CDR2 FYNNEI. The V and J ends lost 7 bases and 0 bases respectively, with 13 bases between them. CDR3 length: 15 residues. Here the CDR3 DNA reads TGTGCCAGCACAGGACAGTTCTATAGCAATCAGCCCCAGCATTTT. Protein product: CASTGQFYSNQPQHF.

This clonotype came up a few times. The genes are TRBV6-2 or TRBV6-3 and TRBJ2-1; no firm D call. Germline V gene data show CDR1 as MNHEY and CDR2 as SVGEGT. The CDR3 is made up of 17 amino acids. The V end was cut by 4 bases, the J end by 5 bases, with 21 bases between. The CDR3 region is CASSSSGVPRRNNEQFF. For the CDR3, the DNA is TGTGCCAGCAGTTCAAGTGGGGTGCCTCGACGGAACAATGAGCAGTTCTTC.

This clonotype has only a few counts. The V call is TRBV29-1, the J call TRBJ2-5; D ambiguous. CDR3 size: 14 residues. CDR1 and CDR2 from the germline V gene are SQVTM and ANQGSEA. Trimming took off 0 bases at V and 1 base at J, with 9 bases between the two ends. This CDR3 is CSVEDLTLQETQYF. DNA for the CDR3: TGCAGCGTTGAAGATCTCACCCTCCAAGAGACCCAGTACTTC. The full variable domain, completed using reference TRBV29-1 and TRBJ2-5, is SAVISQKPSRDICQRGTSLTIQCQVDSQVTMMFWYRQQPGQSLTLIATANQGSEATYESGFVIDKFPISRPNLTFSTLTVSNMSPEDSSIYLCSVEDLTLQETQYFGPGTRLLVL.

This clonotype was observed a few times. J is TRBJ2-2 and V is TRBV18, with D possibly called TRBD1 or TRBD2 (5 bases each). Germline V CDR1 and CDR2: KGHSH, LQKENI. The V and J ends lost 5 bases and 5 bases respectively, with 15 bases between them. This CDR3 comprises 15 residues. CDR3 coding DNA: TGTGCCAGCTCAGCCAACGAGGGGAGTACCGGGGAGCTGTTTTTT. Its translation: CASSANEGSTGELFF.

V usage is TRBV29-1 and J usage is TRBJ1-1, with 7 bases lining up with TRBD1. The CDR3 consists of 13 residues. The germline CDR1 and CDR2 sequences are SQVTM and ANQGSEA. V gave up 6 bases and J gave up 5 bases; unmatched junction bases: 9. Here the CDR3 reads CSVKGQMVTEAFF. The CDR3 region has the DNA TGCAGCGTGAAGGGACAGATGGTAACTGAAGCTTTCTTT.

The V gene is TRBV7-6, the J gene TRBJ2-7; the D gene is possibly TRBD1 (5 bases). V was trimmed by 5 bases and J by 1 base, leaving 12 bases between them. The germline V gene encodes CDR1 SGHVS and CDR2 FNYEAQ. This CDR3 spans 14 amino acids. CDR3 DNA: TGTGCCAGCAGCACTACCGACAGATCCTACGAGCAGTACTTC. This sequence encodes CASSTTDRSYEQYF.

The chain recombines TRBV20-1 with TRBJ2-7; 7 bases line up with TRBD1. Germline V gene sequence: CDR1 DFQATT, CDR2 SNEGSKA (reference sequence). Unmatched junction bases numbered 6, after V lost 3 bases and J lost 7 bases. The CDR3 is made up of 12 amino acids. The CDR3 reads CSASRQGVEQYF. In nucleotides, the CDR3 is TGCAGTGCTAGCCGTCAGGGGGTTGAGCAGTACTTC.

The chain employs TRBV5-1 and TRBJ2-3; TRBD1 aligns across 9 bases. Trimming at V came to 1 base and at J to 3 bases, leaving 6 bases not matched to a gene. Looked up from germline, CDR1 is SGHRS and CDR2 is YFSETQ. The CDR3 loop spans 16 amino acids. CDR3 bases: TGCGCCAGCAGCTTGCTGACAGGGGGTAGGACAGATACGCAGTATTTT. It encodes CASSLLTGGRTDTQYF.

The CDR3 region has the DNA TGCAGCGTTGCAGGGAAACCGTACCACGAGCAGTACTTC. Translated: CSVAGKPYHEQYF. This chain joins TRBV29-1 and TRBJ2-7; D perhaps matches TRBD1 (5 bases). The CDR3 covers 13 residues. Germline V gives CDR1 SQVTM, CDR2 ANQGSEA. Trimming cost V 4 bases and J 5 bases, with 15 bases left between them.

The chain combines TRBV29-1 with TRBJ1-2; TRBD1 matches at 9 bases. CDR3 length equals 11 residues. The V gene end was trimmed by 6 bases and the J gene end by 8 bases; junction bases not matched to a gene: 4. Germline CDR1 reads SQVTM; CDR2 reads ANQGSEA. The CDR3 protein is CSVQGAEGYTF. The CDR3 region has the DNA TGCAGCGTACAGGGGGCGGAAGGCTACACCTTC.

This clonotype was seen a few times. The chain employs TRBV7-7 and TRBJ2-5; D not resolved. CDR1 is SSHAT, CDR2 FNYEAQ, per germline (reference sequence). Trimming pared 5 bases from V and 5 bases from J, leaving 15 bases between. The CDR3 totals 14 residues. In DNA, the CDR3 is TGTGCCAGCAGCCCCGATCCGTCTTTGGAGACCCAGTACTTC. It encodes CASSPDPSLETQYF.

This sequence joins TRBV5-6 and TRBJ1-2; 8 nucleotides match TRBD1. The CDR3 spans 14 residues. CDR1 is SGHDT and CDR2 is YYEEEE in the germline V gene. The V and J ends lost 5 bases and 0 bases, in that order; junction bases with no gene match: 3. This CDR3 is CASRGTGPNYGYTF. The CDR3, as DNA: TGTGCCAGCAGAGGGACAGGACCTAACTATGGCTACACCTTC.

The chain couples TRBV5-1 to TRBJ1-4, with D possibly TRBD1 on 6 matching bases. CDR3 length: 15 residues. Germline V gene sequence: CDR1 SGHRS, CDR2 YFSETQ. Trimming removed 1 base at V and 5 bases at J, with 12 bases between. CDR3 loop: CASSLLGQPNEKLFF. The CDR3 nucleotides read TGCGCCAGCAGCTTGTTAGGACAGCCAAATGAAAAACTGTTTTTT.

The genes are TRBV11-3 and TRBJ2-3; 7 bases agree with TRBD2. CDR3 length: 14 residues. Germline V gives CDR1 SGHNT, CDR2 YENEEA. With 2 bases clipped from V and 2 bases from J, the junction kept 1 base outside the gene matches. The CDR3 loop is CASSLSGDTDTQYF. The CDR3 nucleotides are TGTGCCAGCAGCTTAAGCGGGGACACAGATACGCAGTATTTT.

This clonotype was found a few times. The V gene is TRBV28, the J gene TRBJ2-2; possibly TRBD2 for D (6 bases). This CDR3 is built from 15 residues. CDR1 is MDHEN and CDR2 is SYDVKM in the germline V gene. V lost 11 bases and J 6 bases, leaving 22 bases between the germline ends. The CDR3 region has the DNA TGTGCCGCGGGGACGGGGATTTACTCTGCCGGGGAGCTGTTTTTT. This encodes CAAGTGIYSAGELFF.

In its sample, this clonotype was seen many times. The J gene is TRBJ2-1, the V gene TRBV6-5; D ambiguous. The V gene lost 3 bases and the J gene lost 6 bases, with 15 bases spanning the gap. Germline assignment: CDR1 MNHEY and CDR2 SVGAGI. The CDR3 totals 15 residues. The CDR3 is CASSYSGPGPNEQFF. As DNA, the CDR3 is TGTGCCAGCAGTTATTCAGGACCGGGCCCCAATGAGCAGTTCTTC.

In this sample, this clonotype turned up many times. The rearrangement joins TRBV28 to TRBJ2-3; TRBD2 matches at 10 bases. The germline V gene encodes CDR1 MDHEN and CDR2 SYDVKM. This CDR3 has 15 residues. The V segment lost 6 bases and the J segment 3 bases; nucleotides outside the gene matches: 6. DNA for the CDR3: TGTGCCAGCAGCCGACTAGCGGGCCAAACAGATACGCAGTATTTT. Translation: CASSRLAGQTDTQYF.